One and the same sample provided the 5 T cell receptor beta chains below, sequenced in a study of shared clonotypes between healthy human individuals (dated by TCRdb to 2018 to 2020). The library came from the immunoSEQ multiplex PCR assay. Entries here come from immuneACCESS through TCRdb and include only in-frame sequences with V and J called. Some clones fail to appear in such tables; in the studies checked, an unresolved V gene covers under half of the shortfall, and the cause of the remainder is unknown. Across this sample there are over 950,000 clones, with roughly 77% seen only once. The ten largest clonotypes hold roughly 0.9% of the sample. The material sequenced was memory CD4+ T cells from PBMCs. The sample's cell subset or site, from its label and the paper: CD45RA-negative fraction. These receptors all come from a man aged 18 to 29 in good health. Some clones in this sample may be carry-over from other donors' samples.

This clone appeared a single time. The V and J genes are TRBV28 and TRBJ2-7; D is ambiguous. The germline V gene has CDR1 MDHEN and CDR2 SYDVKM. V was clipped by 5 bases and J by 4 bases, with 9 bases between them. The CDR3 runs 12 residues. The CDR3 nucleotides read TGTGCCAGCAGTCCTCACACATACGAGCAGTACTTC. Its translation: CASSPHTYEQYF.

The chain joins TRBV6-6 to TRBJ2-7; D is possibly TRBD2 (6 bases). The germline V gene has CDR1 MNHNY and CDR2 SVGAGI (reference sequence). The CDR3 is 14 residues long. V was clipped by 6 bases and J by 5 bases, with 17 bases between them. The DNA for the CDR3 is TGTGCCAGCAGACGCGGCGGGGAGGTGAACGAGCAGTACTTC. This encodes CASRRGGEVNEQYF.

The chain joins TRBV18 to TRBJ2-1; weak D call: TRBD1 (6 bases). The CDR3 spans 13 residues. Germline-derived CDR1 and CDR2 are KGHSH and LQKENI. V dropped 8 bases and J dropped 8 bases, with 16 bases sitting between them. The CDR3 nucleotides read TGTGCCAGCCGGGACACCCTCCGGTATGAGCAGTTCTTC. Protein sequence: CASRDTLRYEQFF. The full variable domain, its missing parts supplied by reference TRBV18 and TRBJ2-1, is NAGVMQNPRHLVRRRGQEARLRCSPMKGHSHVYWYRQLPEEGLKFMVYLQKENIIDESGMPKERFSAEFPKEGPSILRIQQVVRGDSAAYFCASRDTLRYEQFFGPGTRLTVL.

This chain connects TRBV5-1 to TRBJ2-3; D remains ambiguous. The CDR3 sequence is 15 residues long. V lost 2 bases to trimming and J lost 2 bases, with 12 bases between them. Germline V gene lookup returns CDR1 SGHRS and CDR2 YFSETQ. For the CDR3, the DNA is TGCGCCAGCAGCTTAGTGGGGTTATCCACAGATACGCAGTATTTT. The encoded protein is CASSLVGLSTDTQYF.

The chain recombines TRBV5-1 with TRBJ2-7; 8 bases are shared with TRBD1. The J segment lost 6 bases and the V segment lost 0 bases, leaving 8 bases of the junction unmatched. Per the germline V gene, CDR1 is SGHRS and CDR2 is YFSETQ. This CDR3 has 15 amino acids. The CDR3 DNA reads TGCGCCAGCAGCTTGGGATGGACAGGGTATTCCGAGCAGTACTTC. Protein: CASSLGWTGYSEQYF.